This T cell receptor beta chain emerged from a study of T cell responses to AZD1222 COVID-19 vaccine. Germline loops: CDR1 MDHEN, CDR2 SYDVKM. CDR3 length equals 15 residues. The junction had 8 bases not matched to a gene; V was cut back by 7 bases and J by 3 bases. The study's findings and limits: Rises in breadth and depth of Spike-specific TCRs came after two AZD1222 doses. Possibly, clonal diversity was underestimated; donors were largely white British and included more females. Spike as a whole was targeted by vaccine-associated CD4 TCRs, dominant at 160-218 and 743-854.

Generated by immunoSEQ multiplex PCR, the TCRdb table keeps only in-frame clones and is missing some. The sample lists approximately 150,000 clones, just over 90% occurring once. A note on this clone: Its antigen is unknown.

The material sequenced was peripheral blood, taken 28 days after the second AZD1222 dose. The sequence was obtained from an adult who received the AZD1222 COVID-19 vaccine. This sequence joins TRBV28 and TRBJ2-1; 8 positions match TRBD2. The CDR3 reads CASTLWSGSYNEQFF. Written as DNA, the CDR3 is TGTGCCAGCACCCTGTGGAGCGGGAGCTACAATGAGCAGTTCTTC.